Presented here are 16 T cell receptor beta chains from one specimen sequenced in a study of blood T cell repertoires in COVID-19. The assay was immunoSEQ multiplex PCR, and TCRdb's table has in-frame clones only and misses some. In the table there are 350,000 or so clones, about nine tenths of which are singletons. Input material: peripheral blood. Receptors were obtained from a woman between 55 and 75 years old with COVID-19, enrolled during active disease.

The CDR3 DNA is TGTGCCAGTATGTGGAACACTGAAGCTTTCTTT. Translated, it gives CASMWNTEAFF. The chain links TRBV10-3 to TRBJ1-1; D is unresolved. V lost 10 bases, J lost 1 base, and 7 bases lay in between. CDR1 is ENHRY, CDR2 SYGVKD, per germline. The CDR3 totals 11 residues.

The chain combines TRBV11-1 with TRBJ1-2; 10 nucleotides agree with TRBD1. Germline trimming cut 5 bases from V and 0 bases from J; bases unmatched to any gene: 6. The CDR3 extends over 16 amino acids. Germline CDR1 is SGHAT and CDR2 is FQDESV (reference sequence). CDR3 nucleotide sequence: TGTGCCAGCAGCCACCCCGGGACAGGGGCTAACTATGGCTACACCTTC. Amino acids: CASSHPGTGANYGYTF.

This chain uses TRBV3-1 (or the pseudogene TRBV3-2) with TRBJ2-5; D is unresolved. Trimming took 1 base from V and 2 from J, leaving 11 bases between them. This CDR3 region has 15 residues. The germline V gene encodes CDR1 LGHDT and CDR2 YNNKEL (reference sequence). Written as DNA, the CDR3 is TGTGCCAGCAGCCAAGGTAGACAAACGCAAGAGACCCAGTACTTC. Protein product: CASSQGRQTQETQYF.

The chain carries TRBV30 and TRBJ1-2; D is unresolved. Between the trimmed V and J ends, which lost 0 bases and 2 bases, there was a span of 16 bases. Looked up from germline, CDR1 is GTSNPN and CDR2 is SVGIG (reference sequence). The CDR3 is 16 residues long. The CDR3 region is CAWSVRPGLINYGYTF. In DNA form, the CDR3 reads TGTGCCTGGAGTGTCCGTCCAGGTCTGATCAACTATGGCTACACCTTC.

This sequence joins TRBV19 and TRBJ2-7; D perhaps matches TRBD1 (6 bases). The CDR3 runs to 15 residues. Germline values: CDR1 LNHDA, CDR2 SQIVND (reference sequence). The germline V and J ends were trimmed by 0 bases and 6 bases, with 15 bases remaining between them. The CDR3 sequence: CASSIDRPRGGEQYF. CDR3 DNA: TGTGCCAGTAGTATAGATCGCCCCCGAGGGGGCGAGCAGTACTTC.

This sequence joins TRBV30 and TRBJ1-1, with TRBD1 matching over 8 bases. The CDR3 totals 13 residues. The J segment lost 5 bases and the V segment lost 5 bases, leaving 7 bases of the junction unmatched. Per germline, CDR1 GTSNPN and CDR2 SVGIG (reference sequence). CDR3 bases: TGTGCCTGGGATAGGACAGGGAGGACTGAAGCTTTCTTT. The encoded protein is CAWDRTGRTEAFF.

This chain joins TRBV19 and TRBJ1-2, with 8 bases identical to TRBD1. CDR3 length: 13 residues. CDR1 and CDR2 (germline): LNHDA, SQIVND (reference sequence). Germline trimming cut 5 bases from V and 2 bases from J; bases unmatched to any gene: 1. The CDR3 is CASSRDRNYGYTF. CDR3 DNA sequence: TGTGCCAGTAGTCGGGACAGGAACTATGGCTACACCTTC. The full variable domain, rest sourced from reference TRBV19 and TRBJ1-2, is DGGITQSPKYLFRKEGQNVTLSCEQNLNHDAMYWYRQDPGQGLRLIYYSQIVNDFQKGDIAEGYSVSREKKESFPLTVTSAQKNPTAFYLCASSRDRNYGYTFGSGTRLTVV.

The rearrangement links TRBV5-8 to TRBJ1-2, with a possible D match to TRBD1 (5 bases). Between the trimmed V and J ends, which lost 4 bases and 4 bases, there was a span of 11 bases. The CDR3 is made up of 13 amino acids. The germline V gene has CDR1 SGHTS and CDR2 YDEGEE. The CDR3 nucleotides read TGTGCCAGCAGCAGACAGAGCCCCTATGGCTACACCTTC. Translation: CASSRQSPYGYTF.

The rearrangement uses TRBV2 and TRBJ1-2; 8 bases align to TRBD1. J was trimmed by 2 bases and V by 5 bases; bases with no gene match: 7. Germline CDR1 and CDR2: SNHLY and FYNNEI. The CDR3 sequence is 15 residues long. CDR3 sequence reads: CASSYGQGGNYGYTF. The CDR3 nucleotides are TGTGCCAGCAGTTACGGACAGGGTGGAAACTATGGCTACACCTTC.

This chain uses TRBV6-5 with TRBJ1-2; possibly TRBD1 for D (5 bases). Germline V gives CDR1 MNHEY, CDR2 SVGAGI. Trimming removed 5 bases at V and 1 base at J, with 11 bases between. This CDR3 is 14 amino acids long. The CDR3 DNA follows: TGTGCCAGCAGTCGGGAGGGGCTTAACTATGGCTACACCTTC. Amino acids: CASSREGLNYGYTF.

This clone occurred once. The V call is TRBV3-1 (or the pseudogene TRBV3-2), the J call TRBJ2-7; 12 bases are a match to TRBD2. The CDR3 extends over 16 amino acids. Germline loops: CDR1 LGHDT, CDR2 YNNKEL (reference sequence). The junction had 5 bases not matched to a gene; V was cut back by 4 bases and J by 1 base. Written as DNA, the CDR3 is TGTGCCAGCAGCCGAGAACTAGCGGGGGGATCCTACGAGCAGTACTTC. This sequence encodes CASSRELAGGSYEQYF.

The V gene is TRBV23-1, the J gene TRBJ1-1; D is uncertain. TRBV23-1 is placed among ORFs of uncertain function. Trimming shortened V by 0 bases and J by 11 bases, and 10 bases separated the two germline ends. CDR3 length: 12 residues. This CDR3 is CASSQSEMRAFF. For the CDR3, the DNA is TGCGCCAGCAGTCAATCTGAAATGAGGGCTTTCTTT.

V is TRBV11-2 and J is TRBJ2-3; 9 bases map to TRBD2. The V gene end was trimmed by 5 bases and the J gene end by 3 bases; junction bases not matched to a gene: 6. Looked up from germline, CDR1 is SGHAT and CDR2 is FQNNGV. This CDR3 has 15 amino acids. The CDR3 DNA reads TGTGCCAGCAGCCTCAGGACTAGCGAAACAGATACGCAGTATTTT. Protein: CASSLRTSETDTQYF.

Ten or more counts support this clone. The V and J genes are TRBV12-3 or TRBV12-4 and TRBJ2-1, with TRBD1 as a possible D gene (6 bases). The length of the CDR3 is 13 residues. The V end was cut by 3 bases, the J end by 9 bases, with 12 bases between. This CDR3 is CASSFDPQGEQFF. Written as DNA, the CDR3 is TGTGCCAGCAGTTTCGACCCACAGGGTGAGCAGTTCTTC.

J is TRBJ1-1 and V is TRBV3-1 (or the pseudogene TRBV3-2); D remains unclear. The V end was cut by 5 bases, the J end by 0 bases, with 10 bases between. Germline values: CDR1 LGHDT, CDR2 YNNKEL (reference sequence). The CDR3 contains 14 residues. CDR3 amino acids: CASSMYTMNTEAFF. Written as DNA, the CDR3 is TGTGCCAGCAGCATGTACACCATGAACACTGAAGCTTTCTTT.

This clone was seen a single time. This chain joins TRBV19 and TRBJ2-5; 12 bases align to TRBD1. This CDR3 contains 16 residues. Trimming at V came to 5 bases and at J to 5 bases, leaving 9 bases not matched to a gene. Germline V CDR1 and CDR2: LNHDA, SQIVND (reference sequence). This CDR3 is CASSRSGTGGVETQYF. For the CDR3, the DNA is TGTGCCAGTAGTCGCTCCGGGACAGGGGGCGTGGAGACCCAGTACTTC. Looking up the rest from reference TRBV19 and TRBJ2-5 gives the full variable domain: DGGITQSPKYLFRKEGQNVTLSCEQNLNHDAMYWYRQDPGQGLRLIYYSQIVNDFQKGDIAEGYSVSREKKESFPLTVTSAQKNPTAFYLCASSRSGTGGVETQYFGPGTRLLVL.